This T cell receptor (beta chain) was documented in a study of blood T cell repertoires in COVID-19. This clone was recorded once. Method: immunoSEQ multiplex PCR; TCRdb's copy keeps in-frame clones and lacks some. Among around 300,000 clones listed, approximately 90% were seen once. The clonotype was recovered from a woman in her twenties or thirties with active or convalescent COVID-19. Material for sequencing was peripheral blood.

In DNA, the CDR3 is TGCAGTGCTAGTGTAACGGGCGGGGAGACCCAGTACTTC. Protein product: CSASVTGGETQYF. The rearrangement links TRBV20-1 to TRBJ2-5; tentative D call: TRBD2 (5 bases). Per the germline V gene, CDR1 is DFQATT and CDR2 is SNEGSKA (reference sequence). This CDR3 spans 13 amino acids. V lost 3 bases and J lost 5, with 13 bases in between.